This record covers a single TCR beta chain. These data are taken from a study of blood T cells in healthy people across ages. CDR1 is MNHEY and CDR2 is SMNVEV in the germline V gene (reference sequence). V was shortened by 5 bases and J by 6 bases, with 11 bases between the two germline ends. This CDR3 has 13 amino acids. A sample-barcoded 5' primer and a J-beta primer mix were used in a second PCR of roughly 6 to 11 cycles. A template-switch adaptor containing 12 random nucleotides labeled each cDNA molecule. From the 5' RACE reads, TCRdb called clonotypes with MiXCR, one entry per CDR3 protein. This table holds some 920,000 distinct CDR3 sequences, roughly 51% found once.

V usage is TRBV27 and J usage is TRBJ2-1; D is possibly TRBD1 (6 bases). Sequences were obtained from blood. This clonotype originated in a woman aged 60-75 years in good health. The CDR3 nucleotides are TGTGCCAGCAGTCCTTACAGGGCCAATGAGCAGTTCTTC. Its protein product is CASSPYRANEQFF.